One sample yielded the 15 T cell receptor beta chains listed below, sequenced in a study of breast tumors, draining lymph nodes, adjacent tissues. TCRdb processed the multiplex PCR reads anew with MiXCR; each CDR3 protein has one entry. The sample includes about 60,000 distinct CDR3 sequences, less than 75% of them seen just once. Sequenced sample: breast tumor tissue. The receptors here all came from a female donor with breast cancer. Some clones in this sample may be carry-over from other donors' samples.

This clonotype came up once. V and J are TRBV6-5 and TRBJ1-2; D remains unclear. Trimming stripped 4 bases from V and 3 bases from J, with 15 bases between. Germline lookup yields CDR1 MNHEY and CDR2 SVGAGI. This CDR3 comprises 15 residues. CDR3 amino acids: CASSSLAGRHYGYTF. The CDR3 DNA reads as TGTGCCAGCAGTTCCCTAGCGGGAAGGCACTATGGCTACACCTTC.

V and J are TRBV20-1 and TRBJ1-6; D possibly corresponds to TRBD1 (5 bases). The length of the CDR3 is 15 residues. Germline V CDR1 and CDR2: DFQATT, SNEGSKA (reference sequence). The V and J ends lost 0 bases and 7 bases respectively, with 13 bases between them. The CDR3 is CSARESRGPNSPLHF. The CDR3 coding sequence is TGCAGTGCTAGAGAGAGCCGGGGCCCGAATTCACCCCTCCACTTT.

This clonotype was counted ten times or more. The V gene is TRBV19, the J gene TRBJ2-4; 11 bases match TRBD2. J gave up 0 bases and V 6 bases, and 4 bases lay outside the gene matches. Germline lookup yields CDR1 LNHDA and CDR2 SQIVND (reference sequence). The CDR3 extends over 16 amino acids. For the CDR3, the DNA is TGTGCCAGTAGGGCCGGGACTAGCGGAGCCAAAAACATTCAGTACTTC. Translating gives CASRAGTSGAKNIQYF.

The rearrangement uses TRBV6-5 and TRBJ2-3; 8 bases line up with TRBD1. This CDR3 contains 15 residues. Germline CDR1 reads MNHEY; CDR2 reads SVGAGI. The V segment lost 6 bases and the J segment 0 bases; nucleotides outside the gene matches: 5. CDR3 sequence (DNA): TGTGCCAGCAGCAAGGGACAGGTTAGCACAGATACGCAGTATTTT. It encodes CASSKGQVSTDTQYF.

CDR3: CASSLLDQGDEQFF. CDR3 DNA: TGCGCCAGCAGCTTGTTAGACCAGGGGGATGAGCAGTTCTTC. The rearrangement links TRBV5-1 to TRBJ2-1; 7 bases fit TRBD1. The CDR3 consists of 14 residues. Germline trimming cut 1 base from V and 8 bases from J; bases unmatched to any gene: 6. From germline, CDR1 is SGHRS and CDR2 YFSETQ. The whole variable domain, filled in from reference TRBV5-1 and TRBJ2-1, reads KAGVTQTPRYLIKTRGQQVTLSCSPISGHRSVSWYQQTPGQGLQFLFEYFSETQRNKGNFPGRFSGRQFSNSRSEMNVSTLELGDSALYLCASSLLDQGDEQFFGPGTRLTVL.

The chain employs TRBV20-1 and TRBJ2-2; 10 nucleotides line up with TRBD1. The CDR3 sequence is 18 residues long. CDR1 is DFQATT, CDR2 SNEGSKA, per germline (reference sequence). The V gene end was trimmed by 0 bases and the J gene end by 3 bases; junction bases not matched to a gene: 10. Written as DNA, the CDR3 is TGCAGTGCTAGAGATCTAATGGGGGACAGGGGATACACCGGGGAGCTGTTTTTT. It codes for CSARDLMGDRGYTGELFF.

This CDR3 is CASSRDGLYEQYF. CDR3 in DNA: TGTGCCAGTAGCCGGGATGGCCTTTACGAGCAGTACTTC. This chain uses TRBV19 with TRBJ2-7, with a weak D call TRBD2 (5 bases). CDR1 is LNHDA, CDR2 SQIVND, per germline (reference sequence). The V end lost 6 bases, the J end lost 4 bases, and 13 bases lay between the germline ends. The CDR3 runs 13 residues. Filled out from reference TRBV19 and TRBJ2-7, the complete variable domain reads DGGITQSPKYLFRKEGQNVTLSCEQNLNHDAMYWYRQDPGQGLRLIYYSQIVNDFQKGDIAEGYSVSREKKESFPLTVTSAQKNPTAFYLCASSRDGLYEQYFGPGTRLTVT.

The chain uses TRBV7-9 and TRBJ2-5, with 8 bases aligning to TRBD2. CDR1 is SEHNR and CDR2 is FQNEAQ in the germline V gene (reference sequence). J lost 5 bases, V lost 5 bases, and 4 bases had no gene match. The CDR3 covers 13 residues. The CDR3 region is CASSPGGGETQYF. DNA for the CDR3: TGTGCCAGCAGCCCGGGGGGGGGTGAGACCCAGTACTTC.

As regards this clonotype: The conserved phenylalanine or tryptophan is not found at the CDR3 terminus, so this likely reflects a read error. No DNA is shown, since the ends of the CDR3 on it are uncertain; the CDR3 is the one TCRdb lists. V is TRBV4-3 and J is TRBJ2-7; no check of the table's D call, TRBD2, against the DNA was made. Germline CDR1 and CDR2: LGHNA and YSLEER. The CDR3 length is 16 residues, termini included. The CDR3 loop is CASSPRLAGGTPTSST.

This clonotype has just a few counts. DNA of the CDR3: TGTGCCACCAGTGATTCGGGACTATCGATCACAGATACGCAGTATTTT. As protein: CATSDSGLSITDTQYF. This chain joins TRBV24-1 and TRBJ2-3; 7 bases fit TRBD2. The junction had 6 bases not matched to a gene; V was cut back by 2 bases and J by 2 bases. Germline V gene sequence: CDR1 KGHDR, CDR2 SFDVKD. The CDR3 is 16 amino acids.

The V gene is TRBV11-2, the J gene TRBJ1-6; D ambiguous. V was pared by 0 bases and J by 13 bases, with 7 bases between. The CDR3 has 12 amino acids. CDR1 and CDR2 (germline): SGHAT, FQNNGV. The CDR3 protein is CASSLEGRPLHF. DNA for the CDR3: TGTGCCAGCAGCTTAGAAGGACGTCCCCTCCACTTT.

The chain combines TRBV5-1 with TRBJ2-7; D tentatively fits TRBD1 or TRBD2 (6 bases each). This CDR3 has 12 amino acids. V lost 7 bases, J lost 4 bases, and 12 bases lay in between. The germline V gene has CDR1 SGHRS and CDR2 YFSETQ. CDR3 DNA: TGCGCCAGCCCCACGGGGGCTTACGAGCAGTACTTC. This encodes CASPTGAYEQYF.

This clonotype has a handful of counts. The chain combines TRBV24-1 with TRBJ2-3; perhaps TRBD2 as D (7 bases). The CDR3 totals 15 residues. Trimming pared 5 bases from V and 3 bases from J, leaving 14 bases between. Germline assignment: CDR1 KGHDR and CDR2 SFDVKD. CDR3 loop: CATSVTRGGTDTQYF. In DNA form, the CDR3 reads TGTGCCACCAGTGTTACGAGGGGGGGGACAGATACGCAGTATTTT.

This clonotype was counted once. This chain links TRBV7-3 with TRBJ2-1, with 7 nucleotides matching TRBD1. Trimming at V came to 5 bases and at J to 4 bases, leaving 17 bases not matched to a gene. Germline V gene sequence: CDR1 SGHTA, CDR2 FQGTGA. The CDR3 sequence is 18 residues long. CDR3 sequence: CASSLVEIWDSRYNEQFF. DNA for the CDR3: TGTGCCAGCAGCCTGGTTGAGATATGGGACAGCCGATACAATGAGCAGTTCTTC.

About this clonotype itself: This clone may be a read error of a much larger clone one base away. The CDR3 carries no conserved terminal phenylalanine or tryptophan, so it likely arises from a read error. The rearrangement links TRBV20-1 to TRBJ1-1, with D maybe TRBD1 (6 bases). V dropped 5 bases and J dropped 3 bases, with 13 bases sitting between them. Germline V gene data show CDR1 as DFQATT and CDR2 as SNEGSKA (reference sequence). The CDR3 contains 13 residues. The CDR3 DNA follows: TGCAGTGCTCATAGGGGGTCGGACACTGAAGCTTTCTGT. Amino acid sequence: CSAHRGSDTEAFC.